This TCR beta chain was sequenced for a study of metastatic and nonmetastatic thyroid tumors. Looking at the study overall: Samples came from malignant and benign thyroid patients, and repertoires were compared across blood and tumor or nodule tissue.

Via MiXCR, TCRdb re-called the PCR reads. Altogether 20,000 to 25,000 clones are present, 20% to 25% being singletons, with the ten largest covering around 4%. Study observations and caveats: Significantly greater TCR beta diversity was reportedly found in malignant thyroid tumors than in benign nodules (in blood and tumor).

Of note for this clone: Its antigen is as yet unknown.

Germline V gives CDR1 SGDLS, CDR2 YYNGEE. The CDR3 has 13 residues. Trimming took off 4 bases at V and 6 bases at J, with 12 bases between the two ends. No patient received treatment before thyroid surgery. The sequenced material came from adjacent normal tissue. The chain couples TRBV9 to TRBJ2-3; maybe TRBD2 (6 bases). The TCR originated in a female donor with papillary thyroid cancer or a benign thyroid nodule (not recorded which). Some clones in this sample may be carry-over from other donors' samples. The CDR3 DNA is TGTGCCAGCAGCATATCTGCGGGGGATACGCAGTATTTT. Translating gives CASSISAGDTQYF.